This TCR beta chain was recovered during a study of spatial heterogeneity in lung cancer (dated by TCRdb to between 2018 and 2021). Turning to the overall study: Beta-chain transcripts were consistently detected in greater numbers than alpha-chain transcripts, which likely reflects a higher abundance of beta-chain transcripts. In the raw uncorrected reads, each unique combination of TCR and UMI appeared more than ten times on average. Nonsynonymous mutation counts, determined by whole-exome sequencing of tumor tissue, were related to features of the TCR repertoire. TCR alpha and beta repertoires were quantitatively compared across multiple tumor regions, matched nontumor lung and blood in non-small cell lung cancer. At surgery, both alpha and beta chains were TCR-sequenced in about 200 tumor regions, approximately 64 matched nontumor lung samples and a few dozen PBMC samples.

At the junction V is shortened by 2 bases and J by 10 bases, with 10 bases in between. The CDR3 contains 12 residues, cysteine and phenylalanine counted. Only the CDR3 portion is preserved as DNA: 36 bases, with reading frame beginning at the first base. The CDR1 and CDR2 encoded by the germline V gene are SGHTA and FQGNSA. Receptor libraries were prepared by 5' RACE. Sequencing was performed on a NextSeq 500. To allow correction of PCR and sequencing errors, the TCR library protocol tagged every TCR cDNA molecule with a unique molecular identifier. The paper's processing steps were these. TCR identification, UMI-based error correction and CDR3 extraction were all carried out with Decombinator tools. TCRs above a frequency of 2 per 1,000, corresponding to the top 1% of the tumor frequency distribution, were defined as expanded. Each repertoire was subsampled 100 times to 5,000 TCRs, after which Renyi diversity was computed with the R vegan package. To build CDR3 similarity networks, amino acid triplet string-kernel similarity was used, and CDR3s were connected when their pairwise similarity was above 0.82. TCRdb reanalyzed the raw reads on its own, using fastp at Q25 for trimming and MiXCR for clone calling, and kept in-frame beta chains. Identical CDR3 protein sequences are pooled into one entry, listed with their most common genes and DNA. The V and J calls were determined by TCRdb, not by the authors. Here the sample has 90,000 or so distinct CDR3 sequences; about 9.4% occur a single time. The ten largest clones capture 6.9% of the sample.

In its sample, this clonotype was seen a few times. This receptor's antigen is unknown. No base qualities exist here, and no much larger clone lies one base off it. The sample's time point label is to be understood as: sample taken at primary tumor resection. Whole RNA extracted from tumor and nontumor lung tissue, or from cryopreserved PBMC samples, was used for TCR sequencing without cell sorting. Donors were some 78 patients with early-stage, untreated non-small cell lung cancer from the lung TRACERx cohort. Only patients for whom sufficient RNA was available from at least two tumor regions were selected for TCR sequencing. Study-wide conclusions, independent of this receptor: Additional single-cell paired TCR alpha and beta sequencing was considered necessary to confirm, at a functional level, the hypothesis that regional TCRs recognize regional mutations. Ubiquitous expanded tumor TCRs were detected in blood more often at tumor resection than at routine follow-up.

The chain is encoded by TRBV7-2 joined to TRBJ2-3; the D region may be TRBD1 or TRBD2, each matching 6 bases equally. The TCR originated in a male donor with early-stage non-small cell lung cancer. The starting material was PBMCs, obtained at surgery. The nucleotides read TGTGCCAGCAGCTTATGGGGGGCAGCGCAGTATTTT. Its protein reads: CASSLWGAAQYF. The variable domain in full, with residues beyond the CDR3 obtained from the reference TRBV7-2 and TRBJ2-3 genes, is GAGVSQSPSNKVTEKGKDVELRCDPISGHTALYWYRQSLGQGLEFLIYFQGNSAPDKSGLPSDRFSAERTGGSVSTLTIQRTQQEDSAVYLCASSLWGAAQYFGPGTRLTVL.